A single sample is the source of the 16 T cell receptor beta chains below, sequenced in a study of blood T cells in healthy people across ages. Combining a sample-barcoded 5' primer with a J-beta primer mix, a second PCR ran for roughly 7 to 12 cycles. TCRdb re-called the 5' RACE reads with MiXCR, one entry per CDR3 protein. Of 1.8 million or so distinct CDR3 sequences listed, about two fifths were seen once; the top ten hold more than 20%. Source material: blood. The receptor source for this set is a human donor in good health.

This clonotype was seen a handful of times. The chain couples TRBV10-3 to TRBJ2-3; either TRBD1 or TRBD2 may supply D (5 bases each). Germline-derived CDR1 and CDR2 are ENHRY and SYGVKD. Deletions cut 0 bases from V and 3 bases from J, with 13 bases between. This CDR3 spans 16 amino acids. In nucleotides, the CDR3 is TGTGCCATCAGTGAGTCGAGGGCAGGGTTAACAGATACGCAGTATTTT. It encodes CAISESRAGLTDTQYF.

V is TRBV5-4 and J is TRBJ1-2; D unresolved. CDR3 length equals 13 residues. V was cut by 4 bases and J by 8 bases, with 15 bases left in between. Per germline, CDR1 SGHNT and CDR2 YYREEE (reference sequence). The CDR3 DNA sequence: TGTGCCAGCAGCCCTACAGTTAGTTACGGCTACACCTTC. As protein: CASSPTVSYGYTF.

This clonotype was recorded a few times. The genes are TRBV28 and TRBJ2-1; 12 bases align to TRBD2. Germline CDR1 reads MDHEN; CDR2 reads SYDVKM. CDR3 length: 17 residues. Unmatched junction bases numbered 10, after V lost 3 bases and J lost 7 bases. CDR3 nucleotide sequence: TGTGCCAGCAGTTTTCGGACTAGCGGGGATCACAGGAATGAGCAGTTCTTC. Translating it yields CASSFRTSGDHRNEQFF. Based on the CDR3 plus reference TRBV28 and TRBJ2-1, the full variable domain is DVKVTQSSRYLVKRTGEKVFLECVQDMDHENMFWYRQDPGLGLRLIYFSYDVKMKEKGDIPEGYSVSREKKERFSLILESASTNQTSMYLCASSFRTSGDHRNEQFFGPGTRLTVL.

The chain uses TRBV7-9 and TRBJ2-4; D gene uncertain. CDR1 and CDR2 from the germline V gene are SEHNR and FQNEAQ (reference sequence). CDR3 length equals 14 residues. V was cut by 5 bases and J by 7 bases, with 15 bases left in between. For the CDR3, the DNA is TGTGCCAGCAGCCTAGACACTATCTGGAACATTCAGTACTTC. As protein: CASSLDTIWNIQYF.

The chain recombines TRBV10-3 with TRBJ2-3, with D possibly TRBD1 on 6 matching bases. Between the trimmed V and J ends, which lost 7 bases and 2 bases, there was a span of 13 bases. The length of the CDR3 is 14 residues. Germline loops: CDR1 ENHRY, CDR2 SYGVKD. The CDR3 is CAIKPDRTTDTQYF. CDR3 in DNA: TGTGCCATCAAGCCGGACAGAACCACAGATACGCAGTATTTT.

J is TRBJ2-7 and V is TRBV28; TRBD1 might be the D (5 bases). The CDR3 has 16 residues. The germline CDR1 and CDR2 sequences are MDHEN and SYDVKM. V gave up 6 bases and J gave up 5 bases, with 23 bases separating them. The CDR3 DNA sequence: TGTGCCAGCAGCTTGACAGACCACTACATAAAGAACGAGCAGTACTTC. Residues: CASSLTDHYIKNEQYF. Full variable domain (rest looked up from reference TRBV28 and TRBJ2-7): DVKVTQSSRYLVKRTGEKVFLECVQDMDHENMFWYRQDPGLGLRLIYFSYDVKMKEKGDIPEGYSVSREKKERFSLILESASTNQTSMYLCASSLTDHYIKNEQYFGPGTRLTVT.

Concerning this clonotype itself: One end of the junction is discordant with germline, which a read error may explain. J is TRBJ1-2 and V is TRBV3-1; D ambiguous. Germline assignment: CDR1 LGHDT and CDR2 YNNKEL (reference sequence). The CDR3 loop spans 12 amino acids. Written as DNA, the CDR3 is TGTGCCGGCAGCCGACCAGGAGTTGGCTACACCTTC. As protein: CAGSRPGVGYTF. Full variable domain (missing parts from reference TRBV3-1 and TRBJ1-2): DTAVSQTPKYLVTQMGNDKSIKCEQNLGHDTMYWYKQDSKKFLKIMFSYNNKELIINETVPNRFSPKSPDKAHLNLHINSLELGDSAVYFCAGSRPGVGYTFGSGTRLTVV.

CDR3 loop: CASSSLVGSQIYNEQYF. DNA of the CDR3: TGTGCCAGCAGCTCCCTCGTCGGGTCACAAATCTACAATGAGCAGTACTTC. The gene calls are TRBV7-2 and TRBJ2-7; unclear D gene. CDR1 and CDR2 from the germline V gene are SGHTA and FQGNSA. V was pared by 4 bases and J by 7 bases, with 26 bases between. CDR3 length equals 17 residues.

This chain links TRBV7-9 with TRBJ1-4; tentative D call: TRBD1 (6 bases). Germline assignment: CDR1 SEHNR and CDR2 FQNEAQ (reference sequence). V gave up 5 bases and J gave up 7 bases, with 17 bases separating them. CDR3 size: 15 residues. CDR3 amino acids: CASSPRGGDGEKLFF. CDR3 nucleotide sequence: TGTGCCAGCAGCCCCAGAGGGGGGGATGGTGAAAAACTGTTTTTT.

This clonotype was observed a handful of times. The chain recombines TRBV4-1 with TRBJ1-2; tentatively, D is TRBD1 (5 bases). Trimming cost V 0 bases and J 3 bases, with 20 bases left between them. Germline CDR1 reads MGHRA; CDR2 reads YSYEKL. The CDR3 has 18 residues. The CDR3: CASSQDWRGSGLDYGYTF. In DNA, the CDR3 is TGCGCCAGCAGCCAAGATTGGCGGGGTTCGGGACTGGACTATGGCTACACCTTC.

The J gene is TRBJ2-4, the V gene TRBV2, with D maybe TRBD2 (6 bases). The J call may be incorrect, as the DNA end agrees better with TRBJ2-7. Germline CDR1 SNHLY, CDR2 FYNNEI. The CDR3 consists of 17 residues. CDR3 residues: CASSEGPSGDLSYEQYF. DNA of the CDR3: TGTGCCAGCAGTGAAGGGCCCTCGGGGGATCTCTCCTACGAGCAGTACTTC.

Written as DNA, the CDR3 is TGTGCCAGCAGCTTATCCCGGGACTCCAGTCAGCCCCAGCATTTT. The encoded protein is CASSLSRDSSQPQHF. The V gene is TRBV7-2, the J gene TRBJ1-5; the D gene is possibly TRBD1 (5 bases). The CDR3 contains 15 residues. Looked up from germline, CDR1 is SGHTA and CDR2 is FQGNSA. V lost 2 bases, J lost 6 bases, and 14 bases lay in between.

The gene calls are TRBV5-1 and TRBJ1-4, with D possibly TRBD1 on 5 matching bases. V lost 4 bases and J 4 bases, leaving 17 bases between the germline ends. The CDR3 is 16 residues long. The germline CDR1 and CDR2 sequences are SGHRS and YFSETQ. Written as DNA, the CDR3 is TGCGCCAGCAGCCTTCTCGGTGGGGGGGGTAATGAAAAACTGTTTTTT. Protein: CASSLLGGGGNEKLFF.

The rearrangement joins TRBV9 to TRBJ2-7; D could derive from TRBD1 or TRBD2 (5 bases each). V dropped 2 bases and J dropped 2 bases, with 14 bases sitting between them. This CDR3 has 15 amino acids. Germline-derived CDR1 and CDR2 are SGDLS and YYNGEE. The CDR3 sequence: CASSVRDLDAYEQYF. The CDR3 bases are TGTGCCAGCAGCGTCAGGGACCTGGACGCCTACGAGCAGTACTTC.

This clonotype occurred a few times. The CDR3 nucleotides read TGTGCCAGCAGTTACGAGGGGGCAAGTGAAAAACTGTTTTTT. This encodes CASSYEGASEKLFF. The chain has TRBV6-5 and TRBJ1-4; 7 bases are shared with TRBD1. Losses at the gene ends were 2 bases for V and 7 bases for J; bases not matched to a gene: 4. Per the germline V gene, CDR1 is MNHEY and CDR2 is SVGAGI. The CDR3 is made up of 14 amino acids.

The rearrangement links TRBV12-3 or TRBV12-4 to TRBJ1-2; possibly TRBD1 for D (6 bases). V dropped 5 bases and J dropped 3 bases, with 10 bases sitting between them. The CDR3 loop spans 13 amino acids. The CDR3 DNA reads TGTGCCAGCAGTGACAGGTCCCACTATGGCTACACCTTC. This gives the protein CASSDRSHYGYTF.